Listed here are 9 T cell receptor beta chains from one sample, sequenced in a study of spatial heterogeneity in lung cancer. TCRdb redid the calling of the 5' RACE reads with MiXCR, one entry per CDR3 protein. The sample contains 6,500 to 8,500 distinct CDR3 sequences, around 8.9% of which appear only once. As for time point: sample taken at primary tumor resection. The sequencing used normal lung tissue next to the tumor, collected at surgery. All receptors derive from a male donor with early-stage non-small cell lung cancer.

By frequency in the sample, this clonotype is medium-sized. V and J are TRBV9 and TRBJ1-4, with D hard to call. The CDR3 loop spans 15 amino acids. The germline V gene has CDR1 SGDLS and CDR2 YYNGEE. Trimming shortened V by 0 bases and J by 4 bases, and 10 bases separated the two germline ends. The CDR3 DNA reads TGTGCCAGCAGCGTAGAGGGTTTCCTTAATGAAAAACTGTTTTTT. Its translation is CASSVEGFLNEKLFF.

This clonotype counts as medium-sized. The chain joins TRBV10-2 to TRBJ1-5; no clear D. Germline-derived CDR1 and CDR2 are WSHSY and SAAADI. The CDR3 length is 15 residues. Trimming removed 2 bases at V and 1 base at J, with 9 bases between. CDR3 sequence (DNA): TGCGCCAGCAGTGAGAGCGGGGTAAGCAATCAGCCCCAGCATTTT. Residues: CASSESGVSNQPQHF.

The sample holds many counts of this clonotype. The chain couples TRBV12-3 or TRBV12-4 to TRBJ2-5, with 9 bases identical to TRBD1. This CDR3 comprises 14 residues. The V and J ends lost 5 bases and 4 bases, in that order; junction bases with no gene match: 5. The CDR3, as DNA: TGTGCCAGCAGTACGACAGGGGGAGGAGAGACCCAGTACTTC. Translating it yields CASSTTGGGETQYF.

This clonotype was seen many times. The genes are TRBV10-1 and TRBJ2-7, with TRBD1 matching 9 bases. Trimming took 9 bases from V and 3 from J; bases not matched to a gene: 6. Germline CDR1 WNHNN, CDR2 SYGVQD (reference sequence). CDR3 length equals 13 residues. This CDR3 reads CARSYRGRYEQYF. In nucleotides, the CDR3 is TGCGCCAGGTCTTACAGGGGGCGCTACGAGCAGTACTTC.

This clonotype showed up many times. The chain links TRBV20-1 to TRBJ2-1; D gene unclear. The CDR3 loop spans 13 amino acids. Germline CDR1 reads DFQATT; CDR2 reads SNEGSKA (reference sequence). V was shortened by 0 bases and J by 5 bases, with 8 bases between the two germline ends. This CDR3 is CSARDPQNNEQFF. The CDR3 DNA sequence: TGCAGTGCTAGAGATCCCCAGAACAATGAGCAGTTCTTC.

This clonotype occurred many times. This chain connects TRBV18 to TRBJ1-6, with D uncertain. V was clipped by 2 bases and J by 11 bases, with 10 bases between them. Germline V lookup: CDR1 KGHSH, CDR2 LQKENI. The length of the CDR3 is 13 residues. In nucleotides, the CDR3 is TGTGCCAGCTCACCAACCTCTGGGGCACCCCTCCACTTT. Translated, it gives CASSPTSGAPLHF. Combining the CDR3 with reference TRBV18 and TRBJ1-6 gives the whole variable domain NAGVMQNPRHLVRRRGQEARLRCSPMKGHSHVYWYRQLPEEGLKFMVYLQKENIIDESGMPKERFSAEFPKEGPSILRIQQVVRGDSAAYFCASSPTSGAPLHFGNGTRLTVT.

This clonotype has ten or more counts. A read error may produce the germline difference seen at one junction end. This sequence joins TRBV19 and TRBJ1-2, with 7 bases identical to TRBD1. The CDR3 is 9 residues long. Germline CDR1 reads LNHDA; CDR2 reads SQIVND (reference sequence). CDR3 DNA sequence: TGTGCACTTCCGGGACAGCCCTTCTTC. This codes for CALPGQPFF.

This clonotype is labeled as medium-sized. V usage is TRBV27 and J usage is TRBJ2-5; 10 nucleotides align to TRBD1. After removal of 3 bases from V and 6 bases from J, the junction contained 4 bases not matched to a gene. CDR3 size: 14 residues. CDR1 and CDR2 from the germline V gene are MNHEY and SMNVEV (reference sequence). The chain's CDR3 is CASSLTGGRQTQYF. CDR3 nucleotides: TGTGCCAGCAGTTTGACAGGGGGCAGGCAGACCCAGTACTTC.

At least ten counts were recorded for this clonotype. J is TRBJ2-7 and V is TRBV5-4, with D possibly being TRBD1 or TRBD2 (6 bases each). CDR1 is SGHNT and CDR2 is YYREEE in the germline V gene (reference sequence). This CDR3 spans 15 amino acids. The V and J ends lost 4 bases and 2 bases respectively, with 16 bases between them. CDR3 bases: TGTGCCAGCAGCGTGGGGCCGGGGGCACCCTACGAGCAGTACTTC. The encoded protein is CASSVGPGAPYEQYF.